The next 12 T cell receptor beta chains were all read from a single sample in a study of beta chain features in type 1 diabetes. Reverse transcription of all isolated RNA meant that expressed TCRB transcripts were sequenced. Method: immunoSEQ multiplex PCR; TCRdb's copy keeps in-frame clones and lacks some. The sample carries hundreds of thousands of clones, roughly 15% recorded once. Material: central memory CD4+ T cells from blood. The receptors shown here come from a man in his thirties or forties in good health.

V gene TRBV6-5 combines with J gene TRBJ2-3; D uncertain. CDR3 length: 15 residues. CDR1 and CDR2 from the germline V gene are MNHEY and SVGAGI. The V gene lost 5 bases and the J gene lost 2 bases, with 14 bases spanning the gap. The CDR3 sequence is CASSLSPTHTDTQYF. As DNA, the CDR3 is TGTGCCAGCAGTCTTAGCCCGACCCACACAGATACGCAGTATTTT.

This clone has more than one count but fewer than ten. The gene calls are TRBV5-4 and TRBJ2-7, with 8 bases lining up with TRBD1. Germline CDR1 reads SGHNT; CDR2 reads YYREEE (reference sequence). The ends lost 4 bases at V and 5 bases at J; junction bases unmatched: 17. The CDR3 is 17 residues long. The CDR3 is CASSQDRVISKLDEQYF. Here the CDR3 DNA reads TGTGCCAGCAGCCAGGACAGGGTAATAAGTAAGCTCGACGAGCAGTACTTC.

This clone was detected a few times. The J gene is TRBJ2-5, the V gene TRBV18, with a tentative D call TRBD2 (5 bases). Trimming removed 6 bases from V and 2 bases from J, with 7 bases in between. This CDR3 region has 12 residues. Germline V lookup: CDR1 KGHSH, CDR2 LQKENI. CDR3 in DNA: TGTGCCAGCTCGGACTTACAAGAGACCCAGTACTTC. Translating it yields CASSDLQETQYF.

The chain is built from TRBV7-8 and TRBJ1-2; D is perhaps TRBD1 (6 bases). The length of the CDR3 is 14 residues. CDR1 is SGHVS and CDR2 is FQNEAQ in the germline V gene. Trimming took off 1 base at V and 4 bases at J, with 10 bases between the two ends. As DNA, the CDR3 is TGTGCCAGCAGCTTAGAGGGGGTTCCCTATGGCTACACCTTC. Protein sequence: CASSLEGVPYGYTF.

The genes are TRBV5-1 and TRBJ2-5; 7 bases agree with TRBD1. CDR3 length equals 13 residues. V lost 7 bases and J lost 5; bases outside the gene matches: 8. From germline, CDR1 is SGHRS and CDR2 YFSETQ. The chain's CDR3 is CASSQGDGETQYF. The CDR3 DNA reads TGCGCCAGCTCTCAGGGGGATGGGGAGACCCAGTACTTC.

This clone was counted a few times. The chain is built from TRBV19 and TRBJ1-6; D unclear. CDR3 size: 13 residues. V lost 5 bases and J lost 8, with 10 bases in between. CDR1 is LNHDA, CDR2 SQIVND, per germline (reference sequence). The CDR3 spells CASSGLKDSPLHF. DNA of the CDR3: TGTGCCAGTAGTGGGCTTAAGGATTCACCCCTCCACTTT.

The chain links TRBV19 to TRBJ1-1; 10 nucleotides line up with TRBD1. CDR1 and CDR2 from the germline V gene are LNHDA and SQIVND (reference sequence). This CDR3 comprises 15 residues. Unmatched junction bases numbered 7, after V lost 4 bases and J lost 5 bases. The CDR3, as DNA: TGTGCCAGTAGTAGGGGGACAGGGGAGTGGACTGAAGCTTTCTTT. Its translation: CASSRGTGEWTEAFF.

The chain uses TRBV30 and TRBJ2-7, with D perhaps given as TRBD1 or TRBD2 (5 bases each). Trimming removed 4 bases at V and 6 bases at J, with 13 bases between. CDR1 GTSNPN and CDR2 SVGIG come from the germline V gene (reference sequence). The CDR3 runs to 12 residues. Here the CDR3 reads CAWTPGTGEQYV. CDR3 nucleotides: TGTGCCTGGACCCCGGGGACGGGCGAGCAGTACGTC.

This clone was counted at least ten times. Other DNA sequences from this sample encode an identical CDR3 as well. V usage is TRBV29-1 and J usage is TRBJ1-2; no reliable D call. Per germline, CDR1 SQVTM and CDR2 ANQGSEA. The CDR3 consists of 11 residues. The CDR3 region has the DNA TGCAGTGTGGCCCACAATTATGGCTACACCTTC. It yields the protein CSVAHNYGYTF. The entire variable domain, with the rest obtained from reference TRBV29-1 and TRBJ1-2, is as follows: SAVISQKPSRDICQRGTSLTIQCQVDSQVTMMFWYRQQPGQSLTLIATANQGSEATYESGFVIDKFPISRPNLTFSTLTVSNMSPEDSSIYLCSVAHNYGYTFGSGTRLTVV.

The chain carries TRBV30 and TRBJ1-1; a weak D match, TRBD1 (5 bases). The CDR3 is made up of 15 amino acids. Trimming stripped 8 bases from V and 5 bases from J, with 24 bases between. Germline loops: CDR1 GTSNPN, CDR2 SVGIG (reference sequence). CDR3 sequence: CALHGGELAGTEAFF. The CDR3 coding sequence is TGTGCCCTCCACGGGGGAGAGTTGGCGGGGACTGAAGCTTTCTTT.

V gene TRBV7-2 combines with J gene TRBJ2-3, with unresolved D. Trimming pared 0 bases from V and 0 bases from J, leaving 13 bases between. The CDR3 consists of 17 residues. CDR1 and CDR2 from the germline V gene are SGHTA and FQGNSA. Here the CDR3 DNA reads TGTGCCAGCAGCTTAGCCGTAGCAGGAGCTAGCACAGATACGCAGTATTTT. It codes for CASSLAVAGASTDTQYF.

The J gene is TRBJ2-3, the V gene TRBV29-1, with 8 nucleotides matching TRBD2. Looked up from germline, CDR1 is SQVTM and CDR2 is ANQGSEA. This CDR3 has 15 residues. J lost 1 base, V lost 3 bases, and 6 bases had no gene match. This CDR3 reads CSVDPRGAGTDTQYF. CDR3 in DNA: TGCAGCGTTGATCCGCGGGGGGCAGGCACAGATACGCAGTATTTT.